These 21 T cell receptor beta chains were all obtained from the same sample, sequenced in a study of blood T cell repertoires in COVID-19. TCRdb's table, derived via immunoSEQ multiplex PCR, lists solely in-frame clones and lacks some. Here the sample spans 180,000 or so clones, around 85% being singletons. Sequenced material: peripheral blood. These receptors were obtained from a woman aged 55-69 years with COVID-19, enrolled during active disease.

This clone was picked up one time. The chain is built from TRBV9 and TRBJ1-1; TRBD1 might be the D (5 bases). This CDR3 has 13 residues. Trimming stripped 4 bases from V and 5 bases from J, with 12 bases between. Germline-derived CDR1 and CDR2 are SGDLS and YYNGEE. The DNA for the CDR3 is TGTGCCAGCAGCCTCGGGTCAGGGACTGAAGCTTTCTTT. Its protein is CASSLGSGTEAFF.

This chain joins TRBV20-1 and TRBJ1-1; TRBD1 is a possible D gene (5 bases). The V end was cut by 3 bases, the J end by 4 bases, with 9 bases between. CDR1 and CDR2 (germline): DFQATT, SNEGSKA (reference sequence). The CDR3 contains 12 residues. CDR3 region: CSASGQGTEAFF. DNA for the CDR3: TGCAGTGCTAGTGGGCAGGGCACTGAAGCTTTCTTT.

The chain combines TRBV29-1 with TRBJ2-4; 10 bases are a match to TRBD2. V shed 8 bases and J 5 bases; nucleotides not matched to a gene: 3. This CDR3 is 12 amino acids long. The V gene's germline CDR1 is SQVTM and CDR2 ANQGSEA. The CDR3 DNA reads TGCAGCTTCGGACTAGCGGAAAACATTCAGTACTTC. Its translation: CSFGLAENIQYF.

The chain carries TRBV11-2 and TRBJ2-2; perhaps TRBD2 as D (7 bases). Germline CDR1 reads SGHAT; CDR2 reads FQNNGV. Trimming removed 4 bases at V and 6 bases at J, with 15 bases between. CDR3 length: 15 residues. The CDR3 sequence is CASSSAGGQSGELFF. The DNA of the CDR3 is TGTGCCAGCAGCTCGGCCGGGGGGCAGTCCGGGGAGCTGTTTTTT. The full variable domain, its missing parts supplied by reference TRBV11-2 and TRBJ2-2, is EAGVAQSPRYKIIEKRQSVAFWCNPISGHATLYWYQQILGQGPKLLIQFQNNGVVDDSQLPKDRFSAERLKGVDSTLKIQPAKLEDSAVYLCASSSAGGQSGELFFGEGSRLTVL.

The chain uses TRBV11-3 and TRBJ2-7; 9 bases align to TRBD2. The V and J ends lost 1 base and 0 bases, in that order; junction bases with no gene match: 1. This CDR3 is built from 15 residues. From germline, CDR1 is SGHNT and CDR2 YENEEA. Written as DNA, the CDR3 is TGTGCCAGCAGCTTAGGACTAGCGGACTCCTACGAGCAGTACTTC. Its protein is CASSLGLADSYEQYF.

Here the CDR3 reads CASSHEGLAASTDTQYF. In DNA form, the CDR3 reads TGTGCCAGCAGCCACGAAGGACTAGCGGCGAGCACAGATACGCAGTATTTT. The chain carries TRBV3-1 (or the pseudogene TRBV3-2) and TRBJ2-3; 10 positions agree with TRBD2. There are 17 residues in the CDR3. From germline, CDR1 is LGHDT and CDR2 YNNKEL (reference sequence). Unmatched junction bases numbered 6, after V lost 3 bases and J lost 0 bases.

The V call is TRBV4-3, the J call TRBJ2-7; the D is unclear. From germline, CDR1 is LGHNA and CDR2 YSLEER. The ends were cut back, 0 bases at V and 2 bases at J, with 5 bases in the middle. This CDR3 comprises 13 residues. CDR3 coding DNA: TGCGCCAGCAGCCAAGATACTCCCTACGAGCAGTACTTC. This translates into CASSQDTPYEQYF.

The chain carries TRBV28 and TRBJ1-5; 7 bases fit TRBD1. J was trimmed by 6 bases and V by 5 bases; bases with no gene match: 4. The CDR3 loop spans 13 amino acids. CDR1 is MDHEN, CDR2 SYDVKM, per germline. This chain's CDR3 is CASSNRGPQPQHF. The CDR3, as DNA: TGTGCCAGCAGTAACAGGGGACCTCAGCCCCAGCATTTT. Full variable domain (rest looked up from reference TRBV28 and TRBJ1-5): DVKVTQSSRYLVKRTGEKVFLECVQDMDHENMFWYRQDPGLGLRLIYFSYDVKMKEKGDIPEGYSVSREKKERFSLILESASTNQTSMYLCASSNRGPQPQHFGDGTRLSIL.

This chain links TRBV7-8 with TRBJ2-7; TRBD1 is a possible D gene (6 bases). V shed 4 bases and J shed 2 bases, with 12 bases lying between them. CDR1 SGHVS and CDR2 FQNEAQ come from the germline V gene. The CDR3 length is 14 residues. As DNA, the CDR3 is TGTGCCAGCAGCTCCATGGGGGCGCCCTACGAGCAGTACTTC. Translation gives CASSSMGAPYEQYF.

Remarks on this clone: Other DNA sequences in this sample translate to the same CDR3. Here the CDR3 reads CASSYVAGDHNEQFF. CDR3 sequence (DNA): TGTGCCAGCAGTTACGTAGCGGGAGATCACAATGAGCAGTTCTTC. This sequence joins TRBV6-5 and TRBJ2-1, with 9 positions matching TRBD2. Germline CDR1 reads MNHEY; CDR2 reads SVGAGI. V was pared by 2 bases and J by 5 bases, with 4 bases of the junction left unmatched. The CDR3 runs 15 residues.

The chain carries TRBV6-2 or TRBV6-3 and TRBJ2-7; tentatively, D is TRBD2 (5 bases). Germline V gene sequence: CDR1 MNHEY, CDR2 SVGEGT. V was cut by 0 bases and J by 2 bases, with 11 bases left in between. There are 15 residues in the CDR3. The CDR3 spells CASSYSPDSTYEQYF. CDR3 DNA sequence: TGTGCCAGCAGTTACTCGCCGGACTCAACCTACGAGCAGTACTTC.

This chain joins TRBV30 and TRBJ1-5; the match to TRBD1 covers 7 bases. Germline lookup yields CDR1 GTSNPN and CDR2 SVGIG (reference sequence). The CDR3 runs 14 residues. The CDR3 spells CAIQQGQSNQPQHF. The CDR3 nucleotides are TGTGCTATACAACAGGGACAGAGCAATCAGCCCCAGCATTTT.

The V call is TRBV27, the J call TRBJ1-1; D is uncertain. The CDR3 is 16 amino acids. The ends were cut back, 5 bases at V and 0 bases at J, with 16 bases in the middle. Per the germline V gene, CDR1 is MNHEY and CDR2 is SMNVEV (reference sequence). This CDR3 is CASSPRGGRMNTEAFF. CDR3 sequence (DNA): TGTGCCAGCAGTCCTCGGGGAGGGAGAATGAACACTGAAGCTTTCTTT.

The V and J genes are TRBV6-1 and TRBJ1-5, with 11 bases that match TRBD1. Germline CDR1 is MNHNS and CDR2 is SASEGT. With V trimmed by 4 bases and J by 1 base, 12 bases remained unmatched. The CDR3 length is 19 residues. CDR3 DNA: TGTGCCAGCAGTGGGGTGTTATGGGACAGGGGGAAGAGCAATCAGCCCCAGCATTTT. This encodes CASSGVLWDRGKSNQPQHF.

Here the CDR3 reads CASSPRPAGVAGYTF. Here the CDR3 DNA reads TGTGCCAGCAGCCCACGACCGGCGGGTGTGGCGGGCTACACCTTC. The chain has TRBV11-3 and TRBJ1-2; D is unclear. The CDR3 extends over 15 amino acids. The V gene lost 5 bases and the J gene lost 8 bases, with 21 bases spanning the gap. CDR1 is SGHNT, CDR2 YENEEA, per germline.

This chain joins TRBV5-6 and TRBJ2-7; D is perhaps TRBD1 (5 bases). CDR1 is SGHDT and CDR2 is YYEEEE in the germline V gene. This CDR3 has 14 amino acids. V lost 4 bases and J lost 0, with 11 bases in between. CDR3: CASSPRVYSYEQYF. The CDR3 coding sequence is TGTGCCAGCAGCCCCAGGGTTTACTCCTACGAGCAGTACTTC.

The rearrangement joins TRBV6-5 to TRBJ1-6; 7 nucleotides line up with TRBD1. CDR3 length: 15 residues. Germline assignment: CDR1 MNHEY and CDR2 SVGAGI. J was trimmed by 6 bases and V by 6 bases; bases with no gene match: 8. CDR3 loop: CASSPPTGVNSPLHF. The CDR3 region has the DNA TGTGCCAGCAGCCCCCCAACAGGGGTTAATTCACCCCTCCACTTT.

The genes are TRBV7-3 and TRBJ2-3, with TRBD2 matching 11 bases. V shed 2 bases and J 5 bases; nucleotides not matched to a gene: 6. The CDR3 consists of 16 residues. Germline V gives CDR1 SGHTA, CDR2 FQGTGA. Here the CDR3 reads CASSLLSGREGDTQYF. In DNA, the CDR3 is TGTGCCAGCAGCTTACTTAGCGGGAGGGAAGGAGATACGCAGTATTTT. Together with reference TRBV7-3 and TRBJ2-3, the CDR3 gives the full variable domain: GAGVSQTPSNKVTEKGKYVELRCDPISGHTALYWYRQSLGQGPEFLIYFQGTGAADDSGLPNDRFFAVRPEGSVSTLKIQRTERGDSAVYLCASSLLSGREGDTQYFGPGTRLTVL.

This clone came up once. The chain couples TRBV4-1 to TRBJ1-4; no clear D gene. The V end was cut by 0 bases, the J end by 0 bases, with 17 bases between. The CDR3 runs 19 residues. Germline values: CDR1 MGHRA, CDR2 YSYEKL. The CDR3 spells CASSQDRDGLLATNEKLFF. CDR3 coding DNA: TGCGCCAGCAGCCAAGATCGCGATGGACTCCTTGCAACTAATGAAAAACTGTTTTTT.

The V and J genes are TRBV5-4 and TRBJ2-6; tentatively, D is TRBD1 (6 bases). Germline V CDR1 and CDR2: SGHNT, YYREEE (reference sequence). There are 17 residues in the CDR3. V was pared by 5 bases and J by 1 base, with 16 bases between. The CDR3 is CASSGGQRRSGANVLTF. The DNA of the CDR3 is TGTGCCAGCAGTGGCGGACAGAGAAGGTCTGGGGCCAACGTCCTGACTTTC.

V and J are TRBV6-5 and TRBJ2-7; 11 bases are a match to TRBD2. Per germline, CDR1 MNHEY and CDR2 SVGAGI. The length of the CDR3 is 16 residues. The junction had 8 bases not matched to a gene; V was cut back by 0 bases and J by 7 bases. This CDR3 reads CASSYSGLAVGREQYF. For the CDR3, the DNA is TGTGCCAGCAGTTACTCGGGACTAGCGGTCGGGCGGGAGCAGTACTTC.